These 8 T cell receptor beta chains were sequenced from one sample in a study of CD8 T cells in Susac syndrome (dated by TCRdb to about 2019). The library was obtained by the immunoSEQ multiplex PCR assay. RNA was extracted using the RNeasy kit, and roughly 0.5 to 1 ug of the RNA was reverse transcribed with random hexamers. The raw public reads went through TCRdb reprocessing: fastp at Q25, MiXCR clone calling, in-frame beta chains kept. Merged by CDR3 protein, the rows form single entries marked with the most common genes and DNA. This sample has 200,000 or so distinct CDR3 sequences in its table, and nearly 95% of those were observed once. The top ten hold approximately 0.097% of the sample. The sample consisted of CD4+ T cells from PBMCs. The source is a human donor with multiple sclerosis.

This chain links TRBV29-1 with TRBJ2-1; 9 bases match TRBD1. This CDR3 has 13 residues. Unmatched junction bases numbered 5, after V lost 5 bases and J lost 6 bases. Germline-derived CDR1 and CDR2 are SQVTM and ANQGSEA. This chain's CDR3 is CSVKGQGFNEQFF. The CDR3 DNA sequence: TGCAGCGTTAAAGGACAGGGGTTCAATGAGCAGTTCTTC.

The chain uses TRBV6-5 and TRBJ1-1; D perhaps matches TRBD1 (5 bases). V gave up 6 bases and J gave up 4 bases, with 15 bases separating them. Germline V lookup: CDR1 MNHEY, CDR2 SVGAGI. CDR3 size: 14 residues. The CDR3 spells CASSPPGARTEAFF. CDR3 DNA sequence: TGTGCCAGCAGCCCTCCCGGGGCGCGCACTGAAGCTTTCTTT.

V gene TRBV18 combines with J gene TRBJ2-1; D is ambiguous. This CDR3 region has 14 residues. V was cut by 3 bases and J by 7 bases, with 13 bases left in between. The germline V gene has CDR1 KGHSH and CDR2 LQKENI. The DNA for the CDR3 is TGTGCCAGCTCACCCCGCGAATCGAGGAATGAGCAGTTCTTC. Translating gives CASSPRESRNEQFF.

The rearrangement joins TRBV4-1 to TRBJ1-5; perhaps TRBD1 as D (6 bases). There are 15 residues in the CDR3. Germline CDR1 is MGHRA and CDR2 is YSYEKL. V was clipped by 0 bases and J by 7 bases, with 13 bases between them. CDR3 residues: CASSQDGPGAQPQHF. The CDR3 nucleotides read TGCGCCAGCAGCCAAGATGGGCCGGGGGCACAGCCCCAGCATTTT.

The chain couples TRBV6-5 to TRBJ2-6; D is undetermined. CDR1 is MNHEY and CDR2 is SVGAGI in the germline V gene. Trimming took off 2 bases at V and 0 bases at J, with 17 bases between the two ends. The CDR3 has 19 amino acids. Here the CDR3 reads CASSYRPAAGPSGANVLTF. The CDR3, as DNA: TGTGCCAGCAGTTACCGCCCGGCGGCCGGTCCCTCTGGGGCCAACGTCCTGACTTTC.

V and J are TRBV5-1 and TRBJ2-3; 7 bases line up with TRBD1. With V trimmed by 4 bases and J by 4 bases, 9 bases remained unmatched. Germline V gene sequence: CDR1 SGHRS, CDR2 YFSETQ. This CDR3 has 15 amino acids. The CDR3 nucleotides read TGCGCCAGCAGCACCGGACAGGTTCCCCCAGATACGCAGTATTTT. It yields the protein CASSTGQVPPDTQYF.

This clonotype came up once. This sequence joins TRBV7-9 and TRBJ2-7; 16 nucleotides align to TRBD2. Germline V gene lookup returns CDR1 SEHNR and CDR2 FQNEAQ (reference sequence). CDR3 size: 17 residues. Trimming at V came to 5 bases and at J to 3 bases, leaving 7 bases not matched to a gene. The CDR3 DNA follows: TGTGCCAGCAGCGCCGGGACTAGCGGGAGGGCCGGCTACGAGCAGTACTTC. It specifies CASSAGTSGRAGYEQYF.

V and J are TRBV3-1 and TRBJ2-1; TRBD2 matches 9 bases. Germline CDR1 is LGHDT and CDR2 is YNNKEL (reference sequence). V dropped 2 bases and J dropped 7; count of bases not matched to a gene: 3. There are 14 residues in the CDR3. CDR3 bases: TGTGCCAGCAGCCAAACTAGCGGGCGGAATGAGCAGTTCTTC. Protein product: CASSQTSGRNEQFF.